This T cell receptor (beta chain) stems from a study of shared clonotypes between healthy human individuals. Trimming shortened V by 4 bases and J by 5 bases, and 16 bases separated the two germline ends. The CDR3 is 15 amino acids. Germline-derived CDR1 and CDR2 are SGHAT and FQNNGV. Only in-frame clones appear in the TCRdb table, and some are missing; sequencing was by immunoSEQ multiplex PCR. The repertoire holds approximately 980,000 clones, with approximately 80% as singletons. The chain uses TRBV11-2 and TRBJ2-3; tentative D call: TRBD1 (6 bases). This TCR derives from a man younger than 35 in good health. Sequenced: memory CD4+ T cells sorted from blood. Described subset: CD45RA-negative fraction. The CDR3 here is CASSSRVGAKDTQYF. The CDR3 region has the DNA TGTGCCAGCAGCTCGAGAGTGGGGGCAAAAGATACGCAGTATTTT.